This T cell receptor (beta chain) was identified in a study of blood T cells in healthy people across ages. Trimming took 5 bases from V and 3 from J; bases not matched to a gene: 6. The CDR3 contains 15 residues. Germline V gene lookup returns CDR1 MNHEY and CDR2 SMNVEV (reference sequence). Then a second PCR, running about 7 to 11 cycles, was carried out with a sample-barcoded 5' primer and a J-beta primer mix. Each cDNA molecule received a tag from a template-switch adaptor that had 12 random nucleotides. Via MiXCR, TCRdb re-called the 5' RACE reads, giving one row per CDR3 protein. In the table there are around 1,600,000 distinct CDR3 sequences, 35% to 45% of which are singletons.

The chain is built from TRBV27 and TRBJ2-1, with TRBD2 identical over 8 bases. The sequence derives from a woman in her late teens or twenties in good health. The sequencing input was blood. CDR3 region: CASSPGGAFYNEQFF. CDR3 nucleotide sequence: TGTGCCAGCAGTCCCGGGGGGGCCTTCTACAATGAGCAGTTCTTC.